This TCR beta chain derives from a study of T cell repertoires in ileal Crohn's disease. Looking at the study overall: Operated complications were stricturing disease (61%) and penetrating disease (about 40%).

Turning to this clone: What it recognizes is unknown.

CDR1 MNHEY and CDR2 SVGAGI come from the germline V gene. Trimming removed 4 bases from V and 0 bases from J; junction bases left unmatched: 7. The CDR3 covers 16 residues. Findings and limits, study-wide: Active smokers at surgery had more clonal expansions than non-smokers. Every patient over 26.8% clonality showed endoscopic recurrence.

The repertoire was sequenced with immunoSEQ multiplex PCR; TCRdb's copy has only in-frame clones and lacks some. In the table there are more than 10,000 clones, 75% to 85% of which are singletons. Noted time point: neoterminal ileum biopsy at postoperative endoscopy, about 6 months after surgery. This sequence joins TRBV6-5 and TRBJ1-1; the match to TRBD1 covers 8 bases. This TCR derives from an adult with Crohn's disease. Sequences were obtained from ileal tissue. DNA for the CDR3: TGTGCCAGCAGTTCTCCCCGACAGGGGATGAACACTGAAGCTTTCTTT. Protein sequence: CASSSPRQGMNTEAFF.